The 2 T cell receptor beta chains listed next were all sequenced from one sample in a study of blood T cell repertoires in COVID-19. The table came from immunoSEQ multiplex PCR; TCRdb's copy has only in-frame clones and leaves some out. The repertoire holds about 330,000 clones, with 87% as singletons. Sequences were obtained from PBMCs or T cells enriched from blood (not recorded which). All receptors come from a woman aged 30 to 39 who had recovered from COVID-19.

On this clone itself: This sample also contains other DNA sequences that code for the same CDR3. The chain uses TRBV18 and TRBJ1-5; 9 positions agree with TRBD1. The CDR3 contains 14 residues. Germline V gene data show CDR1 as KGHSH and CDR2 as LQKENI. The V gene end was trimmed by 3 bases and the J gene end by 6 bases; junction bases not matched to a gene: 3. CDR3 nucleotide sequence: TGTGCCAGCTCACCGGGACAGGGAATTCAGCCCCAGCATTTT. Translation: CASSPGQGIQPQHF.

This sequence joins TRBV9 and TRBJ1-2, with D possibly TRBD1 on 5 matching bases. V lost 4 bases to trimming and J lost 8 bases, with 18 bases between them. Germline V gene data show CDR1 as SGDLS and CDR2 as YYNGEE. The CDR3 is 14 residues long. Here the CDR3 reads CASSSGLSLRGYTF. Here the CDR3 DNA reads TGTGCCAGCAGCTCGGGACTGAGCTTAAGGGGCTACACCTTC.